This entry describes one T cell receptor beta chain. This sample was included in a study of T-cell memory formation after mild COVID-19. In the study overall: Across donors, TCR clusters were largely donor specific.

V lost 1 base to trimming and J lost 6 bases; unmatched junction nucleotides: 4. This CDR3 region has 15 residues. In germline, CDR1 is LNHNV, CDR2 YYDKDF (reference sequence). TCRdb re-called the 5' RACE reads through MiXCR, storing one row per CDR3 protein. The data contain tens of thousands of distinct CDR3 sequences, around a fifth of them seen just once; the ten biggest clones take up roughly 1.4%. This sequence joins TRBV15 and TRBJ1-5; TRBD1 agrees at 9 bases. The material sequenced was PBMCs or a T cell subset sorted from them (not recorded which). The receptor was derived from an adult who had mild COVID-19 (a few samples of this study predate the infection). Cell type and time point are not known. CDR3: CATSRGGQGGQPQHF. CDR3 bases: TGTGCCACCAGCAGAGGGGGACAGGGCGGTCAGCCCCAGCATTTT.